The 18 T cell receptor beta chains in this list originate from one sample, sequenced in a study of T-cell reconstitution after alpha-beta-depleted transplantation in children. Unique molecular identifiers were used in preparing the TCRbeta library. TCRdb recomputed calls from the PCR reads with MiXCR, one row per CDR3 protein. This sample carries 500,000 to 750,000 distinct CDR3 sequences, roughly 13% of them seen once, and the ten largest clones take around 2.2%. The input for sequencing was PBMCs, mostly from graft donor cells, taken 360 days after TCRalphabeta/CD19-depleted stem cell transplant. Source of these receptors: a male patient under 18 who had a stem cell transplant for acute myeloid leukemia, so the T cells may come from the graft donor.

Here the CDR3 reads CSARSWTSGRAPYNEQFF. CDR3 in DNA: TGCAGTGCTAGATCCTGGACTAGCGGGAGGGCCCCCTACAATGAGCAGTTCTTC. The V gene is TRBV20-1, the J gene TRBJ2-1; 15 nucleotides align to TRBD2. Germline V CDR1 and CDR2: DFQATT, SNEGSKA (reference sequence). This CDR3 contains 18 residues. Trimming cost V 2 bases and J 2 bases; bases outside gene matches: 7.

This clonotype turned up a few times. The V and J genes are TRBV28 and TRBJ2-5, with D perhaps TRBD2 (5 bases). The CDR3 spans 15 residues. Looked up from germline, CDR1 is MDHEN and CDR2 is SYDVKM. The V end was cut by 4 bases, the J end by 5 bases, with 17 bases between. CDR3 sequence: CASSSRRGKGETQYF. CDR3 DNA sequence: TGTGCCAGCAGTTCCCGTAGAGGGAAAGGGGAGACCCAGTACTTC.

This clonotype showed up just a few times. The chain is built from TRBV6-2 or TRBV6-3 and TRBJ2-1; TRBD2 might be the D (6 bases). The CDR3 is made up of 15 amino acids. Deletions cut 2 bases from V and 2 bases from J, with 10 bases between. CDR1 and CDR2 from the germline V gene are MNHEY and SVGEGT. The CDR3 nucleotides are TGTGCCAGCAGTTACATCACGGGAGCCTACAATGAGCAGTTCTTC. Amino acids: CASSYITGAYNEQFF.

This clonotype was picked up many times. The chain is built from TRBV29-1 and TRBJ2-7; either TRBD1 or TRBD2 may fit D (5 bases each). The CDR3 runs 11 residues. Germline values: CDR1 SQVTM, CDR2 ANQGSEA. With 5 bases removed from V and 7 bases from J, the gap between germline ends came to 12 bases. The CDR3 DNA reads TGCAGCGTTCACCCGTGGGGGGAGCAGTACTTC. Translation: CSVHPWGEQYF.

There are a few counts of this clonotype. This chain joins TRBV5-1 and TRBJ2-1; 12 bases are shared with TRBD2. V was clipped by 5 bases and J by 4 bases; unmatched bases: 7. CDR3 length: 16 residues. Looked up from germline, CDR1 is SGHRS and CDR2 is YFSETQ. CDR3 DNA: TGCGCCAGCAGTGCCGGGACTAGCGGGCCATACAATGAGCAGTTCTTC. It codes for CASSAGTSGPYNEQFF.

This chain links TRBV7-2 with TRBJ2-5, with 12 positions matching TRBD1. The CDR3 is 17 residues long. Germline V gives CDR1 SGHTA, CDR2 FQGNSA. Losses at the gene ends were 6 bases for V and 4 bases for J; bases not matched to a gene: 12. In nucleotides, the CDR3 is TGTGCCAGCAGTCGAATGGCCGGGACAGGGGGCAGAGAGACCCAGTACTTC. This codes for CASSRMAGTGGRETQYF.

The chain is built from TRBV29-1 and TRBJ2-7, with 7 bases fitting TRBD1. The CDR3 extends over 13 amino acids. Germline V CDR1 and CDR2: SQVTM, ANQGSEA. V was clipped by 5 bases and J by 0 bases; unmatched bases: 4. The CDR3 region has the DNA TGCAGCGTTTCCGACAGGGCCTCCTACGAGCAGTACTTC. It encodes CSVSDRASYEQYF.

This clonotype was observed a few times. The chain has TRBV7-2 and TRBJ2-1, with D perhaps matching TRBD2 (5 bases). V dropped 0 bases and J dropped 7 bases, with 7 bases sitting between them. Germline values: CDR1 SGHTA, CDR2 FQGNSA. The CDR3 has 13 residues. Written as DNA, the CDR3 is TGTGCCAGCAGCTTAGCCGGGAAGAATGAGCAGTTCTTC. Its translation: CASSLAGKNEQFF.

In its sample, this clonotype was seen a few times. The V and J genes are TRBV20-1 and TRBJ2-3; 7 positions agree with TRBD2. Germline CDR1 and CDR2: DFQATT and SNEGSKA (reference sequence). There are 14 residues in the CDR3. J gave up 4 bases and V 5 bases, and 9 bases lay outside the gene matches. The CDR3 DNA follows: TGCAGTGCTCCGCGGCGGGAGCAGGCAGATACGCAGTATTTT. This codes for CSAPRREQADTQYF.

This clonotype was detected only a few times. V is TRBV30 and J is TRBJ2-3, with D possibly TRBD2 on 6 matching bases. This CDR3 has 11 residues. V gave up 5 bases and J gave up 8 bases, with 11 bases separating them. Germline assignment: CDR1 GTSNPN and CDR2 SVGIG (reference sequence). The CDR3 DNA follows: TGTGCCTGGGATAAGGGAGGTACGCAGTATTTT. Its translation: CAWDKGGTQYF.

This clonotype was recorded only once. The V call is TRBV21-1, the J call TRBJ2-5; the table names TRBD2, a call not compared with the DNA. TRBV21-1 constitutes a pseudogene. The CDR3 is made up of 14 amino acids. In DNA form, the CDR3 reads TGTGCCAGCAGCAAAGAAAGGGGACTAGAGACCCAGTACTTC. Translating it yields CASSKERGLETQYF.

The gene calls are TRBV14 and TRBJ1-3, with no clear D. The CDR3 contains 16 residues. Trimming took off 3 bases at V and 1 base at J, with 13 bases between the two ends. Germline V gene data show CDR1 as SGHDN and CDR2 as FVKESK. This CDR3 is CASSHLSVASGNTIYF. In DNA, the CDR3 is TGTGCCAGCAGCCACCTTTCAGTGGCGTCTGGAAACACCATATATTTT.

In this sample, this clonotype turned up a few times. J is TRBJ2-1 and V is TRBV7-3; 11 bases are a match to TRBD2. The CDR3 sequence is 15 residues long. After removal of 4 bases from V and 10 bases from J, the junction contained 9 bases not matched to a gene. Germline V gene data show CDR1 as SGHTA and CDR2 as FQGTGA. CDR3 protein: CASSSTSGSFNEQFF. The DNA for the CDR3 is TGTGCCAGCAGCTCCACTAGCGGGAGTTTCAACGAGCAGTTCTTC.

This clonotype appeared many times. The rearrangement uses TRBV5-6 and TRBJ1-2; TRBD1 matches at 7 bases. The CDR3 contains 15 residues. The V and J ends lost 3 bases and 2 bases, in that order; junction bases with no gene match: 7. Germline V CDR1 and CDR2: SGHDT, YYEEEE. CDR3 sequence (DNA): TGTGCCAGCAGCTGGGGGACAGACCACAACTATGGCTACACCTTC. Its protein is CASSWGTDHNYGYTF.

This clonotype has a count of ten or more. The chain uses TRBV20-1 and TRBJ2-4; weak D call: TRBD1 (5 bases). Germline loops: CDR1 DFQATT, CDR2 SNEGSKA (reference sequence). The V and J ends lost 6 bases and 0 bases respectively, with 18 bases between them. The CDR3 has 16 residues. The CDR3 loop reads CSAEPGSGLAKNIQYF. CDR3 nucleotides: TGCAGTGCCGAGCCCGGTTCAGGGCTAGCCAAAAACATTCAGTACTTC.

V usage is TRBV20-1 and J usage is TRBJ2-5; D call uncertain. The V end lost 6 bases, the J end lost 5 bases, and 7 bases lay between the germline ends. Per the germline V gene, CDR1 is DFQATT and CDR2 is SNEGSKA (reference sequence). The CDR3 consists of 10 residues. The CDR3 protein is CSAAIETQYF. DNA of the CDR3: TGCAGTGCCGCGATTGAGACCCAGTACTTC.

The chain is built from TRBV6-1 and TRBJ2-5; D remains unclear. This CDR3 comprises 13 residues. V gave up 8 bases and J gave up 5 bases, with 15 bases separating them. The germline CDR1 and CDR2 sequences are MNHNS and SASEGT. CDR3: CASGDMSRETQYF. DNA of the CDR3: TGTGCCAGCGGAGATATGAGTCGGGAGACCCAGTACTTC.

In DNA, the CDR3 is TGTGCCAGCAGAGCGGACAGGGTTAGCTCTGGGGCCAACGTCCTGACTTTC. It translates to CASRADRVSSGANVLTF. This chain joins TRBV2 and TRBJ2-6; 8 bases agree with TRBD1. Trimming removed 6 bases from V and 0 bases from J; junction bases left unmatched: 7. This CDR3 contains 17 residues. Germline-derived CDR1 and CDR2 are SNHLY and FYNNEI.